This TCR beta chain was identified during a study of brain metastases from non-small cell lung cancer (dated by TCRdb to between 2018 and 2021). Concerning the study at large: The immune microenvironment of paired resected primary tumors and brain metastases from non-small-cell lung cancer patients was profiled.

The library was generated by the immunoSEQ multiplex PCR assay. T-cell receptor beta chain repertoire sequencing was performed alongside a 770-gene immune expression panel. What TCRdb holds here is the immuneACCESS table cut down to in-frame rearrangements. Part of the clones is not present; checked against another copy, under half of the missing clones reflect an unresolved V gene, and the others are unexplained. The sample table holds 2,300 or so clones, of which 80% were seen once. Jointly, the top ten make up about a sixth of the sample. The CDR3 has 15 amino acids, counting the end cysteine and phenylalanine. Solely the CDR3 DNA is kept, with 45 bases framed from the first base. As encoded in the germline V gene, CDR1 is SGHVS while CDR2 is FNYEAQ. To note about this clone: No cognate antigen has been identified for it. Its ends do not fully match the called genes, so a read error is possible.

The cohort comprised over 35 patients with surgically resected non-small-cell lung cancer who had both primary tumor and brain metastasis specimens. Material: tumor-adjacent normal tissue. The receptor was derived from a donor at least 40 years old with non-small cell lung cancer. The V and J genes are TRBV7-6 and TRBJ1-4; TRBD1 could be the D gene, as 5 bases match. CDR3 reads: CASSETAIDNEKLFF. The nucleotides are TGTGCCAGCAGCGAGACAGCCATTGATAATGAAAAACTATTTTTT.